The 31 T cell receptor beta chains given below trace back to one sample, sequenced in a study of T cells in Graves' hyperthyroidism and ophthalmopathy (dated by TCRdb to between 2017 and 2020). Library construction relied on multiplex PCR. The listed sequencing device is Illumina HiSeq 2000. Amplification of TCR beta CDR3 regions was carried out from RNA transcripts. For the first round of RT-PCR on the TCR CDR3, the HTBI primer set was used together with the Qiagen OneStep RT-PCR kit. TCRdb took the public reads, trimmed them with fastp at Q25, ran MiXCR for clone calling and kept in-frame beta chains. CDR3 protein duplicates are merged, each entry listing the most common genes and DNA. For this sample there are more than 550,000 distinct CDR3 sequences; 45% appear just once. The ten largest clones represent 6.5% to 9% of the sample. The sample comprised peripheral blood or thyroid tissue (not recorded which). These receptors were collected from an adult man with Graves' disease, either hyperthyroidism or ophthalmopathy (not recorded which).

A few counts support this clonotype. The gene calls are TRBV6-5 and TRBJ2-7; a possible D gene is TRBD1 (5 bases). This CDR3 has 16 residues. Germline V CDR1 and CDR2: MNHEY, SVGAGI. The V gene lost 2 bases and the J gene lost 0 bases, with 14 bases spanning the gap. CDR3 bases: TGTGCCAGCAGTTACGGGCGGACATTCATCTCCTACGAGCAGTACTTC. Translation: CASSYGRTFISYEQYF.

This clonotype occurred many times. This chain connects TRBV29-1 to TRBJ2-6; D is perhaps TRBD1 (5 bases). The CDR3 contains 13 residues. From germline, CDR1 is SQVTM and CDR2 ANQGSEA. The ends were cut back, 7 bases at V and 0 bases at J, with 7 bases in the middle. The CDR3 loop reads CSADSSGANVLTF. The CDR3 region has the DNA TGCAGCGCCGACAGCTCTGGGGCCAACGTCCTGACTTTC.

This clonotype showed up just a few times. The chain is built from TRBV6-5 and TRBJ1-4; the D gene is possibly TRBD1 (6 bases). The germline CDR1 and CDR2 sequences are MNHEY and SVGAGI. V was trimmed by 4 bases and J by 8 bases, leaving 14 bases between them. This CDR3 has 14 amino acids. CDR3 coding DNA: TGTGCCAGCAGTTTTGGAACAGGGAGGGAAAAACTGTTTTTT. It translates to CASSFGTGREKLFF.

The V and J genes are TRBV5-1 and TRBJ2-5; no definite D call. CDR1 and CDR2 from the germline V gene are SGHRS and YFSETQ. The CDR3 has 13 amino acids. The V end was cut by 6 bases, the J end by 0 bases, with 9 bases between. The chain's CDR3 is CASTAPNQETQYF. The CDR3 region has the DNA TGCGCCAGCACAGCGCCGAACCAAGAGACCCAGTACTTC.

The rearrangement joins TRBV7-2 to TRBJ1-1, with 12 nucleotides matching TRBD1. V dropped 3 bases and J dropped 6; count of bases not matched to a gene: 8. The germline CDR1 and CDR2 sequences are SGHTA and FQGNSA. This CDR3 comprises 16 residues. DNA for the CDR3: TGTGCCAGCAGCTTCCGGGACAGGGGGCTAAGCCCTGAAGCTTTCTTT. Translated, it gives CASSFRDRGLSPEAFF.

This clonotype was observed a handful of times. The gene calls are TRBV5-4 and TRBJ1-2, with 7 bases matching TRBD1. CDR1 SGHNT and CDR2 YYREEE come from the germline V gene (reference sequence). Unmatched junction bases numbered 4, after V lost 0 bases and J lost 8 bases. There are 13 residues in the CDR3. The CDR3 DNA reads as TGTGCCAGCAGCTTGGCACAGGGGCCCGGCTACACCTTC. Its translation: CASSLAQGPGYTF. Full variable domain (remainder filled in from reference TRBV5-4 and TRBJ1-2): ETGVTQSPTHLIKTRGQQVTLRCSSQSGHNTVSWYQQALGQGPQFIFQYYREEENGRGNFPPRFSGLQFPNYSSELNVNALELDDSALYLCASSLAQGPGYTFGSGTRLTVV.

This clonotype was picked up many times. This chain connects TRBV12-3 or TRBV12-4 to TRBJ1-2; tentative D call: TRBD1 (5 bases). The germline V and J ends were trimmed by 5 bases and 7 bases, with 11 bases remaining between them. The CDR3 runs to 12 residues. The CDR3 spells CASSPQGSGYTF. CDR3 sequence (DNA): TGTGCCAGCAGTCCGCAGGGTAGTGGCTACACCTTC.

This clonotype appeared many times. A junction boundary mismatches the germline segment, possibly from a read error. The chain joins TRBV5-1 to TRBJ2-5; D gene unclear. The CDR3 has 14 residues. Germline V gives CDR1 SGHRS, CDR2 YFSETQ. Written as DNA, the CDR3 is TGTGCCAGCAGCTTAGCCGGTGTTCAAGAGACCCAGTACTTC. As protein: CASSLAGVQETQYF.

The count of this clonotype is one. A junction end diverges from the germline sequence, so it may reflect a read error. J is TRBJ1-5 and V is TRBV5-1, with a weak D call TRBD1 (6 bases). CDR1 is SGHRS, CDR2 YFSETQ, per germline. This CDR3 has 15 residues. The CDR3 DNA is TGTGCCAGCATCAACGACAGGTATAGCAATCAGCCCCAGCATTTT. Translated: CASINDRYSNQPQHF. Drawing the rest from reference TRBV5-1 and TRBJ1-5, the complete variable domain is KAGVTQTPRYLIKTRGQQVTLSCSPISGHRSVSWYQQTPGQGLQFLFEYFSETQRNKGNFPGRFSGRQFSNSRSEMNVSTLELGDSALYLCASINDRYSNQPQHFGDGTRLSIL.

This clonotype was detected only once. This rearrangement joins TRBV29-1 to TRBJ2-7; D remains ambiguous. V was clipped by 8 bases and J by 3 bases, with 8 bases between them. The CDR3 contains 10 residues. Germline V lookup: CDR1 SQVTM, CDR2 ANQGSEA. The CDR3 DNA reads TGCAGCTCCGATGACTACGAGCAGTACTTC. It codes for CSSDDYEQYF.

With regard to this clonotype: At one end, the junction sequence differs from germline, possibly due to a read error. V gene TRBV25-1 combines with J gene TRBJ1-4; D may be TRBD1 (6 bases). Germline V lookup: CDR1 MGHDK, CDR2 SYGVNS. The CDR3 contains 10 residues. This CDR3 is CASSEYRGAF. The DNA of the CDR3 is TGTGCCAGCAGTGAATATCGGGGGGCTTTT.

The chain carries TRBV3-1 and TRBJ1-5; maybe TRBD1 (5 bases). The CDR3 is 13 amino acids. With 5 bases removed from V and 6 bases from J, the gap between germline ends came to 11 bases. Germline CDR1 is LGHDT and CDR2 is YNNKEL (reference sequence). In DNA form, the CDR3 reads TGTGCCAGCAGCAGACGGGGGTCTCAGCCCCAGCATTTT. It translates to CASSRRGSQPQHF.

This chain connects TRBV7-8 to TRBJ1-4; 8 nucleotides line up with TRBD1. Germline V gives CDR1 SGHVS, CDR2 FQNEAQ. The CDR3 spans 14 residues. J lost 9 bases, V lost 4 bases, and 7 bases had no gene match. The CDR3 bases are TGTGCCAGCAGCTCGATCCGGGACAGGAAAAAACTGTTTTTT. Translated, it gives CASSSIRDRKKLFF.

The table lists this clonotype with a few counts. The chain is built from TRBV10-3 and TRBJ1-5; 8 bases map to TRBD1. J lost 6 bases, V lost 10 bases, and 11 bases had no gene match. Per the germline V gene, CDR1 is ENHRY and CDR2 is SYGVKD. There are 14 residues in the CDR3. The CDR3 region is CASSLDRAIQPQHF. CDR3 nucleotides: TGTGCCAGCAGCTTGGACAGGGCAATTCAGCCCCAGCATTTT.

V and J are TRBV12-5 and TRBJ1-6; TRBD1 aligns across 10 bases. This CDR3 comprises 17 residues. CDR1 LGHNT and CDR2 FRNRAP come from the germline V gene. CDR3 region: CASRRTKFGTGDSPLHF. The CDR3 nucleotides are TGTGCCAGCAGGAGGACCAAATTTGGGACAGGGGATTCACCCCTCCACTTT.

V and J are TRBV12-3 or TRBV12-4 and TRBJ2-2; D not resolved. The V end lost 3 bases, the J end lost 4 bases, and 6 bases lay between the germline ends. The CDR3 is 13 residues long. CDR3 region: CASSFYSTGELFF. In DNA, the CDR3 is TGTGCCAGCAGTTTTTATAGCACCGGGGAGCTGTTTTTT.

At least ten counts were recorded for this clonotype. This rearrangement joins TRBV5-1 to TRBJ1-2; 10 bases agree with TRBD1. The CDR3 has 13 residues. CDR1 SGHRS and CDR2 YFSETQ come from the germline V gene. V shed 7 bases and J 3 bases; nucleotides not matched to a gene: 3. CDR3 residues: CASATGGDYGYTF. The DNA of the CDR3 is TGCGCCAGCGCGACAGGGGGCGACTATGGCTACACCTTC.

V gene TRBV12-5 combines with J gene TRBJ1-2, with TRBD1 matching 7 bases. The V gene's germline CDR1 is LGHNT and CDR2 FRNRAP. The CDR3 sequence is 13 residues long. With 6 bases clipped from V and 4 bases from J, the junction kept 5 bases outside the gene matches. DNA of the CDR3: TGTGCTAGTGGACAGGGGACCTCCTATGGCTACACCTTC. Protein sequence: CASGQGTSYGYTF.

The chain uses TRBV7-2 and TRBJ1-5; TRBD1 is a possible D gene (5 bases). Germline CDR1 SGHTA, CDR2 FQGNSA. The CDR3 runs to 15 residues. V was shortened by 7 bases and J by 0 bases, with 13 bases between the two germline ends. CDR3 in DNA: TGTGCCAGCAACTCCGGACACTATAGCAATCAGCCCCAGCATTTT. This translates into CASNSGHYSNQPQHF.

The V call is TRBV5-1, the J call TRBJ2-7; 7 bases match TRBD2. The CDR3 length is 16 residues. J gave up 0 bases and V 4 bases, and 10 bases lay outside the gene matches. The germline V gene has CDR1 SGHRS and CDR2 YFSETQ. The CDR3 loop is CASSQSASGRSYEQYF. DNA for the CDR3: TGCGCCAGCAGCCAATCGGCTAGCGGTCGCTCCTACGAGCAGTACTTC.

Comment on this clonotype: It may be a read error: a sequence one base away is much more abundant. The V and J genes are TRBV20-1 and TRBJ1-1; 9 positions agree with TRBD1. Germline CDR1 and CDR2: DFQATT and SNEGSKA (reference sequence). CDR3 length: 12 amino acids. The V gene end was trimmed by 8 bases and the J gene end by 7 bases; junction bases not matched to a gene: 8. As DNA, the CDR3 is TGCAGTACTACCGACAGGGGGGATGAAGCTTTCTTT. Translated: CSTTDRGDEAFF.

The V call is TRBV29-1, the J call TRBJ1-1, with 8 nucleotides matching TRBD1. V shed 7 bases and J 1 base; nucleotides not matched to a gene: 5. CDR1 is SQVTM and CDR2 is ANQGSEA in the germline V gene. The CDR3 covers 13 residues. As DNA, the CDR3 is TGCAGCGCCGGGACAGGCGCGAACACTGAAGCTTTCTTT. Its translation is CSAGTGANTEAFF.

This clonotype was detected many times. This chain connects TRBV7-8 to TRBJ1-6; D is unresolved. The CDR3 contains 13 residues. Trimming pared 5 bases from V and 10 bases from J, leaving 12 bases between. CDR1 is SGHVS, CDR2 FQNEAQ, per germline. The DNA of the CDR3 is TGTGCCAGCAGCCCGGGTGGTAAATCACCCCTCCACTTT. This gives the protein CASSPGGKSPLHF.

This chain uses TRBV30 with TRBJ1-1; D remains ambiguous. V was pared by 7 bases and J by 4 bases, with 10 bases between. Germline lookup yields CDR1 GTSNPN and CDR2 SVGIG (reference sequence). The CDR3 runs 11 residues. The CDR3 protein is CALDRSTEAFF. The DNA for the CDR3 is TGTGCCTTGGATCGGAGCACTGAAGCTTTCTTT.

The chain uses TRBV11-2 and TRBJ1-5, with TRBD1 matching 10 bases. The ends lost 4 bases at V and 6 bases at J; junction bases unmatched: 12. The V gene's germline CDR1 is SGHAT and CDR2 FQNNGV. This CDR3 comprises 17 residues. The CDR3 loop reads CASSSYPGQGRVQPQHF. The CDR3 nucleotides are TGTGCCAGCAGCTCATACCCGGGACAGGGGAGAGTTCAGCCCCAGCATTTT.

This clonotype was picked up many times. The chain combines TRBV7-9 with TRBJ2-5; D gene uncertain. CDR3 length: 16 residues. Trimming removed 1 base at V and 1 base at J, with 13 bases between. Germline-derived CDR1 and CDR2 are SEHNR and FQNEAQ (reference sequence). CDR3 sequence reads: CASSLGTLALQETQYF. The DNA of the CDR3 is TGTGCCAGCAGCTTAGGGACCTTGGCGCTCCAAGAGACCCAGTACTTC. The complete variable domain, with remaining parts taken from reference TRBV7-9 and TRBJ2-5, reads DTGVSQNPRHKITKRGQNVTFRCDPISEHNRLYWYRQTLGQGPEFLTYFQNEAQLEKSRLLSDRFSAERPKGSFSTLEIQRTEQGDSAMYLCASSLGTLALQETQYFGPGTRLLVL.

V and J are TRBV24-1 and TRBJ1-2; D is ambiguous. The V end was cut by 2 bases, the J end by 11 bases, with 5 bases between. The CDR3 extends over 10 amino acids. CDR1 is KGHDR and CDR2 is SFDVKD in the germline V gene. CDR3 protein: CATSDWGYTF. DNA for the CDR3: TGTGCCACCAGTGATTGGGGATACACCTTC.

This clonotype was observed many times. This chain uses TRBV9 with TRBJ1-6, with D possibly TRBD1 on 6 matching bases. Looked up from germline, CDR1 is SGDLS and CDR2 is YYNGEE. The CDR3 extends over 15 amino acids. V lost 2 bases, J lost 4 bases, and 10 bases lay in between. CDR3 residues: CASSVQGQYNSPLHF. CDR3 nucleotides: TGTGCCAGCAGCGTCCAAGGACAGTATAATTCACCCCTCCACTTT.

This rearrangement joins TRBV7-9 to TRBJ2-7; 9 bases map to TRBD1. The junction had 13 bases not matched to a gene; V was cut back by 6 bases and J by 4 bases. This CDR3 has 16 amino acids. CDR1 and CDR2 from the germline V gene are SEHNR and FQNEAQ (reference sequence). CDR3 loop: CASSDLGQGSSYEQYF. In nucleotides, the CDR3 is TGTGCCAGCAGTGACTTGGGACAGGGAAGCTCTTACGAGCAGTACTTC.

The chain carries TRBV2 and TRBJ1-2; D might be TRBD1 (5 bases). The CDR3 is 15 residues long. V gave up 5 bases and J gave up 3 bases, with 16 bases separating them. In germline, CDR1 is SNHLY, CDR2 FYNNEI. The CDR3 DNA reads TGTGCCAGCAGTCGTTCGACAGTAGGAGACTATGGCTACACCTTC. Protein sequence: CASSRSTVGDYGYTF.

The V and J genes are TRBV20-1 and TRBJ1-1; D may be TRBD1 (5 bases). The germline V gene has CDR1 DFQATT and CDR2 SNEGSKA (reference sequence). This CDR3 region has 12 residues. Between the trimmed V and J ends, which lost 1 base and 8 bases, there was a span of 11 bases. The CDR3 DNA sequence: TGCAGTGCTAGAGTGGGGGTTGGCGAAGCTTTCTTT. It codes for CSARVGVGEAFF.